This TCR beta chain is from a study of cytomegalovirus exposure and HLA in healthy donors. Across the study: Falling in the Caucasian-associated ancestry cluster were approximately 86% of 398 genotyped donors. Points from the study as a whole: Analysis performed later found 16,951 TCR beta sequences associated with HLA alleles at 0.05 false discovery rate. Analyses of presence/absence relied on an assumption of roughly uniform sequencing depth across donors.

Primers for the PCR totalled 60 Vbeta and 13 Jbeta. Assay: immunoSEQ multiplex PCR; the TCRdb copy retains only in-frame clones and omits some. The sample has more than 95,000 clones; more than 75% are singletons. Turning to this clone: The target antigen is unknown.

Germline loops: CDR1 SNHLY, CDR2 FYNNEI. The CDR3 extends over 22 amino acids. The J segment lost 8 bases and the V segment lost 3 bases, leaving 24 bases of the junction unmatched. This TCR derives from a woman younger than 30 in good health and CMV-seropositive. The specimen sequenced was PBMCs. V is TRBV2 and J is TRBJ2-4; the match to TRBD2 covers 14 bases. The CDR3 loop reads CASSDFIGVGTSGGPTEDIQYF. The CDR3 region has the DNA TGTGCCAGCAGTGATTTTATAGGAGTGGGGACTAGCGGGGGCCCCACTGAGGACATTCAGTACTTC.